This TCR beta chain is from a study of cytomegalovirus exposure and HLA in healthy donors. Study results and limitations: The study found most TCR sequences rare, yet found some public TCRs in many donors. Cytomegalovirus association was listed for 150 to 200 TCR beta chains. A later analysis found first-cohort TCR clusters tended to co-occur in the 130 or so validation repertoires.

In the case of this clone: Its antigen remains unidentified.

The study drew the donors from its approximately 110-subject validation cohort, separate from the approximately 700-subject first cohort. Assay used: immunoSEQ multiplex PCR; TCRdb lists only in-frame clones, some missing. The sample holds about 400,000 clones, about nine tenths seen once. The V end lost 1 base, the J end lost 1 base, and 7 bases lay between the germline ends. The CDR3 runs 14 residues. The germline V gene encodes CDR1 SGHVS and CDR2 FQNEAQ. This receptor was identified in a woman aged 18 to 35 in good health and CMV-seronegative. What was sequenced was PBMCs. This sequence joins TRBV7-8 and TRBJ1-1; D is perhaps TRBD1 (5 bases). CDR3 sequence reads: CASSLGGQNTEAFF. In DNA, the CDR3 is TGTGCCAGCAGCTTAGGTGGACAGAACACTGAAGCTTTCTTT. The variable domain in full, completed from reference TRBV7-8 and TRBJ1-1, reads GAGVSQSPRYKVAKRGQDVALRCDPISGHVSLFWYQQALGQGPEFLTYFQNEAQLDKSGLPSDRFFAERPEGSVSTLKIQRTQQEDSAVYLCASSLGGQNTEAFFGQGTRLTVV.